This is a list of T cell receptor beta chains from one sample in a study of T cell responses to AZD1222 COVID-19 vaccine. TCRdb keeps only in-frame clones here, not all; method: immunoSEQ multiplex PCR. The sample consists of 180,000 or so clones, roughly 90% of them appearing once. The specimen was peripheral blood, collected 28 days after the second AZD1222 dose. The source is an adult who received the AZD1222 COVID-19 vaccine. The CDR3 runs from the conserved cysteine through the conserved F or W. The D gene is left open where the match is weak. The size entry is marked missing in some rows and otherwise reads once, few, many or a size class.

v_call,clone_size,d_call,j_call,cdr3_aa,cdr3_nt
TRBV6-1,-,TRBD2,TRBJ2-3,CASSEDPSGRIDTQYF,TGTGCCAGCAGTGAAGACCCTAGCGGGAGGATAGATACGCAGTATTTT
TRBV4-2,-,-,TRBJ2-7,CASSQTGTPYEQYF,TGTGCCAGCAGCCAAACCGGGACTCCCTACGAGCAGTACTTC
TRBV3-1/TRBV3-2,-,TRBD2,TRBJ2-1,CASSQGLAGNNEQFF,TGTGCCAGCAGCCAGGGACTAGCGGGCAACAATGAGCAGTTCTTC
TRBV4-1,-,-,TRBJ1-1,CASSQDQGPSTEAFF,TGCGCCAGCAGCCAAGATCAGGGACCGAGCACTGAAGCTTTCTTT
TRBV7-3,-,-,TRBJ2-3,CASSLNPSTDTQYF,TGTGCCAGCAGCTTAAATCCATCCACAGATACGCAGTATTTT
TRBV19,-,-,TRBJ1-5,CASSIPSLSNQPQHF,TGTGCCAGTAGTATCCCCTCGCTTAGCAATCAGCCCCAGCATTTT
TRBV7-7,-,TRBD2,TRBJ2-1,CASSLGTSVSYNEQFF,TGTGCTAGCAGCTTGGGAACTAGCGTATCTTACAATGAGCAGTTCTTC
TRBV7-3,-,TRBD1,TRBJ1-5,CASSKDRDQPQHF,TGTGCCAGCAGCAAGGACAGGGATCAGCCCCAGCATTTT
TRBV19,-,TRBD1,TRBJ1-5,CASSEGRQGFQPQHF,TGTGCCAGTAGCGAGGGGAGACAGGGGTTTCAGCCCCAGCATTTT
TRBV4-1,once,TRBD1,TRBJ1-1,CASSQPTTGPNTEAFF,TGCGCCAGCAGCCAGCCCACGACAGGGCCCAACACTGAAGCTTTCTTT
TRBV5-8,-,TRBD1,TRBJ2-2,CASSLVKTGAGAGELFF,TGTGCCAGCAGCTTGGTGAAGACAGGGGCAGGCGCCGGGGAGCTGTTTTTT
TRBV7-2,-,TRBD2,TRBJ2-5,CASSSLAGGLETQYF,TGTGCCAGCAGCTCCTTAGCGGGAGGGCTGGAGACCCAGTACTTC
TRBV19,-,TRBD1,TRBJ1-4,CASSRGQGAEKLFF,TGTGCCAGTAGTAGGGGACAGGGGGCCGAAAAACTGTTTTTT
TRBV4-3,-,TRBD2,TRBJ2-1,CASSLSVGLAGDSYNEQFF,TGCGCCAGCAGCCTCTCGGTTGGGCTAGCGGGGGACTCCTACAATGAGCAGTTCTTC
TRBV29-1,once,-,TRBJ1-5,CSVGGNQPQHF,TGCAGCGTTGGAGGGAATCAGCCCCAGCATTTT
TRBV9,-,TRBD2,TRBJ2-7,CASSGTSGGYEQYF,TGTGCCAGCAGCGGTACTAGCGGGGGCTACGAGCAGTACTTC
TRBV18,-,-,TRBJ2-5,CASNGETQYF,TGTGCCAGCAACGGAGAGACCCAGTACTTC
TRBV2,-,-,TRBJ1-1,CASSEEDYEAFF,TGTGCCAGCAGTGAAGAGGATTATGAAGCTTTCTTT
TRBV5-6,-,-,TRBJ1-2,CASSLEAFLGGYTF,TGTGCCAGCAGCTTGGAAGCATTTTTAGGTGGCTACACCTTC
TRBV4-3,-,-,TRBJ1-2,CASSPGFSLARNYGYTF,TGCGCCAGCAGCCCCGGTTTTTCCCTGGCTCGTAACTATGGCTACACCTTC
TRBV9,-,TRBD1,TRBJ2-1,CASSGGPGQGTREQFF,TGTGCCAGCAGCGGCGGTCCGGGACAGGGTACAAGGGAGCAGTTCTTC
TRBV11-2,once,TRBD1,TRBJ1-2,CASGIVGQGLYGYTF,TGTGCCAGCGGCATTGTAGGACAGGGGCTCTATGGCTACACCTTC
TRBV5-1,once,-,TRBJ2-7,CASSLGRGIKYEQYF,TGCGCCAGCAGCTTGGGCAGGGGCATAAAATACGAGCAGTACTTC
TRBV6-5,-,-,TRBJ2-7,CASSYSGSEQYF,TGTGCCAGCAGTTACTCGGGCAGCGAGCAGTACTTC
TRBV15,-,-,TRBJ1-1,CATSPRRVGEAFF,TGTGCCACCAGCCCGAGGAGAGTCGGTGAAGCTTTCTTT
TRBV11-3,-,-,TRBJ2-7,CASSLREGEQYF,TGTGCCAGCAGCTTAAGGGAAGGCGAGCAGTACTTC
TRBV4-1,-,-,TRBJ2-3,CASSPSPVNKKWADTQYF,TGCGCCAGCAGCCCCTCCCCCGTGAATAAAAAATGGGCAGATACGCAGTATTTT
TRBV5-1,-,TRBD1,TRBJ1-2,CASSFAPGQGEDGYTF,TGCGCCAGCAGCTTCGCGCCGGGACAGGGAGAAGATGGCTACACCTTC
TRBV6-5,once,TRBD1,TRBJ1-2,CASSRDRNYGYTF,TGTGCCAGCAGCAGGGACAGAAACTATGGCTACACCTTC